Each of the 15 T cell receptor beta chains below was sequenced from the same sample in a study of blood T cell repertoires in COVID-19. Sequencing was performed with immunoSEQ multiplex PCR; in TCRdb, only in-frame clones are kept and a portion is missing. This sample yields tens of thousands of clones, of which 88% are seen a single time; 10% belongs to the top ten. The sequenced sample was PBMCs or T cells enriched from blood (not recorded which). These receptors all stem from a woman aged 40-49 years who had recovered from COVID-19.

The chain combines TRBV19 with TRBJ1-6; TRBD1 matches 7 bases. With 3 bases clipped from V and 10 bases from J, the junction kept 12 bases outside the gene matches. Germline V gene lookup returns CDR1 LNHDA and CDR2 SQIVND (reference sequence). There are 16 residues in the CDR3. Written as DNA, the CDR3 is TGTGCCAGTAGTATCCTCCCTGGACAGGAAATATCACCCCTCCACTTT. It encodes CASSILPGQEISPLHF.

This clone is a singleton in its sample. The rearrangement joins TRBV11-2 to TRBJ1-5; 7 positions agree with TRBD1. CDR3 length: 15 residues. Germline V gene lookup returns CDR1 SGHAT and CDR2 FQNNGV. V lost 3 bases, J lost 7 bases, and 9 bases stayed unmatched. CDR3 DNA: TGTGCCAGCAGCTTGACAGGGCACGGGGGCCAGCCCCAGCATTTT. This sequence encodes CASSLTGHGGQPQHF. Variable domain in full (rest from reference TRBV11-2 and TRBJ1-5): EAGVAQSPRYKIIEKRQSVAFWCNPISGHATLYWYQQILGQGPKLLIQFQNNGVVDDSQLPKDRFSAERLKGVDSTLKIQPAKLEDSAVYLCASSLTGHGGQPQHFGDGTRLSIL.

V is TRBV6-5 and J is TRBJ1-2; TRBD1 matches at 7 bases. This CDR3 is 14 amino acids long. The V and J ends lost 6 bases and 5 bases, in that order; junction bases with no gene match: 9. CDR1 and CDR2 from the germline V gene are MNHEY and SVGAGI. CDR3 residues: CASSYQTGWYGYTF. CDR3 sequence (DNA): TGTGCCAGCAGCTATCAGACAGGGTGGTATGGCTACACCTTC.

The rearrangement joins TRBV18 to TRBJ1-2, with a weak D call TRBD1 (5 bases). Per the germline V gene, CDR1 is KGHSH and CDR2 is LQKENI. The CDR3 is 12 amino acids. V was clipped by 4 bases and J by 10 bases, with 13 bases between them. The CDR3 reads CASSLGVLNYTF. CDR3 nucleotides: TGTGCCAGCTCACTAGGGGTTCTCAACTACACCTTC. The whole variable domain, remainder taken from reference TRBV18 and TRBJ1-2, is NAGVMQNPRHLVRRRGQEARLRCSPMKGHSHVYWYRQLPEEGLKFMVYLQKENIIDESGMPKERFSAEFPKEGPSILRIQQVVRGDSAAYFCASSLGVLNYTFGSGTRLTVV.

The chain uses TRBV2 and TRBJ1-6; 7 nucleotides match TRBD1. V lost 11 bases and J lost 0; bases outside the gene matches: 4. Germline V CDR1 and CDR2: SNHLY, FYNNEI. The CDR3 has 14 amino acids. CDR3 region: CAGRTGSYNSPLHF. The CDR3 bases are TGTGCCGGACGGACAGGCTCCTATAATTCACCCCTCCACTTT.

The J gene is TRBJ1-2, the V gene TRBV15; tentatively, D is TRBD1 (5 bases). With 4 bases removed from V and 6 bases from J, the gap between germline ends came to 18 bases. Germline V lookup: CDR1 LNHNV, CDR2 YYDKDF (reference sequence). The CDR3 has 15 residues. The CDR3 is CATSTNGRGENGYTF. CDR3 sequence (DNA): TGTGCCACCAGCACCAATGGACGGGGGGAAAATGGCTACACCTTC. The variable domain in full, with the rest retrieved from reference TRBV15 and TRBJ1-2, is DAMVIQNPRYQVTQFGKPVTLSCSQTLNHNVMYWYQQKSSQAPKLLFHYYDKDFNNEADTPDNFQSRRPNTSFCFLDIRSPGLGDTAMYLCATSTNGRGENGYTFGSGTRLTVV.

J is TRBJ1-1 and V is TRBV21-1. TRBV21-1 is labeled a pseudogene. The CDR3 sequence is 14 residues long. The CDR3 bases are TGTGCCAGCAGCAGCCCGCTCCTCCGGACTGAAGCTTTCTTT. Translation gives CASSSPLLRTEAFF.

The chain recombines TRBV7-8 with TRBJ1-2, with D unresolved. V was trimmed by 5 bases and J by 8 bases, leaving 15 bases between them. The CDR3 runs to 13 residues. Germline assignment: CDR1 SGHVS and CDR2 FQNEAQ. The CDR3 loop reads CASSHPEAVGYTF. CDR3 nucleotide sequence: TGTGCCAGCAGCCACCCTGAGGCGGTCGGCTACACCTTC.

V usage is TRBV7-6 and J usage is TRBJ2-3; 9 nucleotides match TRBD2. In germline, CDR1 is SGHVS, CDR2 FNYEAQ. The CDR3 covers 16 residues. V shed 6 bases and J 0 bases; nucleotides not matched to a gene: 7. The chain's CDR3 is CASSPFSGGSTDTQYF. The CDR3 DNA reads TGTGCCAGCAGTCCCTTTAGCGGGGGAAGCACAGATACGCAGTATTTT.

The J gene is TRBJ2-5, the V gene TRBV5-1; 8 bases agree with TRBD2. This CDR3 comprises 16 residues. V lost 0 bases and J lost 2; bases outside the gene matches: 6. The germline gives CDR1 SGHRS, CDR2 YFSETQ. CDR3 bases: TGCGCCAGCAGCTTGGCTGGCGCGGGGGGACAAGAGACCCAGTACTTC. Translated, it gives CASSLAGAGGQETQYF.

Worth noting for this clone: The junction departs from the called germline gene at one end, perhaps through a read error. This sequence joins TRBV6-1 and TRBJ1-1; 7 bases are a match to TRBD1. This CDR3 comprises 11 residues. From germline, CDR1 is MNHNS and CDR2 SASEGT. CDR3 loop: CASSETQGQPF. CDR3 DNA sequence: TGTGCCAGCAGTGAAACCCAGGGACAGCCATTT.

V and J are TRBV9 and TRBJ2-7, with 9 bases aligning to TRBD1. The V gene end was trimmed by 4 bases and the J gene end by 1 base; junction bases not matched to a gene: 9. The CDR3 extends over 16 amino acids. CDR1 and CDR2 (germline): SGDLS, YYNGEE. The CDR3 loop reads CASSLNPGQGSYEQYF. The DNA for the CDR3 is TGTGCCAGCAGCCTCAATCCGGGACAGGGTTCCTACGAGCAGTACTTC.

This clone was seen a single time. The chain employs TRBV20-1 and TRBJ1-1; no clear D. Germline CDR1 and CDR2: DFQATT and SNEGSKA (reference sequence). Between the trimmed V and J ends, which lost 3 bases and 1 base, there was a span of 9 bases. This CDR3 is 13 amino acids long. The DNA of the CDR3 is TGCAGTGCTAGTACCCAGGCGAACACTGAAGCTTTCTTT. It codes for CSASTQANTEAFF.

The rearrangement joins TRBV19 to TRBJ2-5; D possibly corresponds to TRBD1 (5 bases). Trimming removed 6 bases at V and 3 bases at J, with 11 bases between. The V gene's germline CDR1 is LNHDA and CDR2 SQIVND (reference sequence). The CDR3 runs to 13 residues. The CDR3 nucleotides read TGTGCCAGTAGCGTAGACAGAGAAGAGACCCAGTACTTC. Translated: CASSVDREETQYF.

Only one count was recorded for this clone. This rearrangement joins TRBV27 to TRBJ2-5; 7 bases line up with TRBD2. Germline trimming cut 5 bases from V and 1 base from J; bases unmatched to any gene: 4. Germline loops: CDR1 MNHEY, CDR2 SMNVEV (reference sequence). This CDR3 is 14 amino acids long. In nucleotides, the CDR3 is TGTGCCAGCAGTCCGGGGAGGGCCCAAGAGACCCAGTACTTC. Residues: CASSPGRAQETQYF.